These 9 T cell receptor beta chains came from one sample sequenced in a study of blood T cells in healthy people across ages (dated by TCRdb to the mid-2010s). The method behind the library was 5' RACE. Sequenced using an Illumina HiSeq 2500. The second PCR ran for about 6 to 12 cycles and used a J-beta primer mix along with a sample-barcoded 5' primer. Using fastp trimming at Q25 and MiXCR clonotype assembly, TCRdb reanalyzed the public sequencing data and kept in-frame beta chains. Identical CDR3 protein sequences are pooled into one entry, listed with their most common genes and DNA. In all, the sample holds about a million distinct CDR3 sequences, and under 40% of those were seen once. The ten largest clones add up to over 10% of the sample. Material: blood. The receptors were gathered from a young man in good health.

This clonotype appeared a few times. The J gene is TRBJ1-4, the V gene TRBV7-9, with TRBD1 as a possible D gene (6 bases). The CDR3 loop spans 15 amino acids. CDR1 SEHNR and CDR2 FQNEAQ come from the germline V gene (reference sequence). V shed 7 bases and J shed 3 bases, with 15 bases lying between them. The CDR3 region is CASTPVGAANEKLFF. CDR3 nucleotides: TGTGCCAGCACCCCAGTGGGGGCGGCTAATGAAAAACTGTTTTTT.

The V call is TRBV12-3 or TRBV12-4, the J call TRBJ1-4, with 7 bases lining up with TRBD1. V was pared by 3 bases and J by 5 bases, with 6 bases of the junction left unmatched. CDR3 length: 15 residues. The CDR3 sequence: CASSFWDSGNEKLFF. The CDR3 coding sequence is TGTGCCAGCAGTTTTTGGGACAGCGGCAATGAAAAACTGTTTTTT.

V gene TRBV7-8 combines with J gene TRBJ2-5, with D possibly matching TRBD1 (6 bases). From germline, CDR1 is SGHVS and CDR2 FQNEAQ. CDR3 size: 14 residues. V was trimmed by 5 bases and J by 4 bases, leaving 14 bases between them. The CDR3: CASSRITGIETQYF. Written as DNA, the CDR3 is TGTGCCAGCAGCAGAATAACAGGGATAGAGACCCAGTACTTC.

This clonotype has a count of ten or more. The V and J genes are TRBV13 and TRBJ1-4; no clear D. Germline values: CDR1 PRHDT, CDR2 FYEKMQ (reference sequence). The CDR3 extends over 14 amino acids. V was cut by 3 bases and J by 8 bases, with 13 bases left in between. In nucleotides, the CDR3 is TGTGCCAGCAGCTTTTCCACGGGGAGGGAAAAACTGTTTTTT. Protein product: CASSFSTGREKLFF.

The chain employs TRBV19 and TRBJ2-3, with 7 bases matching TRBD2. Trimming took 5 bases from V and 6 from J; bases not matched to a gene: 5. In germline, CDR1 is LNHDA, CDR2 SQIVND (reference sequence). CDR3 length: 13 residues. For the CDR3, the DNA is TGTGCCAGTAGTGCGGGGGTTATGGATACGCAGTATTTT. This encodes CASSAGVMDTQYF.

The chain recombines TRBV11-2 with TRBJ1-1; 7 bases are shared with TRBD1. V trimming: 0 bases; J trimming: 11 bases; junction bases outside the gene matches: 12. The germline V gene has CDR1 SGHAT and CDR2 FQNNGV. The CDR3 contains 15 residues. The CDR3 DNA reads as TGTGCCAGCAGCTTAGACCCCCGGGACAGCAGAGGGGCTTTCTTT. Translating gives CASSLDPRDSRGAFF.

This clonotype turned up a few times. V gene TRBV27 combines with J gene TRBJ1-6; possible D gene TRBD1, 5 bases. The germline gives CDR1 MNHEY, CDR2 SMNVEV (reference sequence). The CDR3 totals 15 residues. V was cut by 4 bases and J by 1 base, with 8 bases left in between. The CDR3 is CASSSRGSYNSPLHF. For the CDR3, the DNA is TGTGCCAGCAGTTCGAGGGGTTCCTATAATTCACCCCTCCACTTT.

The V and J genes are TRBV20-1 and TRBJ2-7; no firm D call. V was cut by 3 bases and J by 0 bases, with 6 bases left in between. Germline-derived CDR1 and CDR2 are DFQATT and SNEGSKA (reference sequence). CDR3 size: 12 residues. CDR3 in DNA: TGCAGTGCTAGTGCAGTCTCCTACGAGCAGTACTTC. This encodes CSASAVSYEQYF.

V and J are TRBV5-1 and TRBJ1-1; D call uncertain. The CDR3 sequence is 15 residues long. The germline V gene has CDR1 SGHRS and CDR2 YFSETQ. V was clipped by 2 bases and J by 8 bases, with 19 bases between them. The CDR3 region is CASSLSAHTSSEAFF. The CDR3 DNA sequence: TGCGCCAGCAGCTTATCGGCCCACACCAGCAGCGAAGCTTTCTTT.